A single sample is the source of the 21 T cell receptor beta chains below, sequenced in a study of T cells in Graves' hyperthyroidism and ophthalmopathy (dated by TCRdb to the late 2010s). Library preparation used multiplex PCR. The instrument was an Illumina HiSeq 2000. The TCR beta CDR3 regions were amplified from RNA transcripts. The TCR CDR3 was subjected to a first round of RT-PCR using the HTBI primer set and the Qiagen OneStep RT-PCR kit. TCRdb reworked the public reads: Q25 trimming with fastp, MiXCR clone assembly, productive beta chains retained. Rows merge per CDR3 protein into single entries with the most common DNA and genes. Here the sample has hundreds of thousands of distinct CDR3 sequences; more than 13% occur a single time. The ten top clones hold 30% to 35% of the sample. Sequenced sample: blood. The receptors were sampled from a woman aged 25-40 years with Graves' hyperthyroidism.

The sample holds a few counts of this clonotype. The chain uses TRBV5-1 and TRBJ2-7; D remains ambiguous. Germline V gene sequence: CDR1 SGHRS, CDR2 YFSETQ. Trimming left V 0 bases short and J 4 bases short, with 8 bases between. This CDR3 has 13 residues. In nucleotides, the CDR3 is TGCGCCAGCAGCTTGGTCGTGGCATACGAGCAGTACTTC. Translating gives CASSLVVAYEQYF.

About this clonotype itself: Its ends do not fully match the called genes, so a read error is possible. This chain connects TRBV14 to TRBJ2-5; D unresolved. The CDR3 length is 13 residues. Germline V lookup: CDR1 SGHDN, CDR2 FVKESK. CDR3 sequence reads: CASSQGYLGHKDF. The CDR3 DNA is TGTGCCAGCAGCCAAGGATATCTTGGGCATAAGGACTTC. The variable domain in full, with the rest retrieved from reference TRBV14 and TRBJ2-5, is EAGVTQFPSHSVIEKGQTVTLRCDPISGHDNLYWYRRVMGKEIKFLLHFVKESKQDESGMPNNRFLAERTGGTYSTLKVQPAELEDSGVYFCASSQGYLGHKDFGPGTRLLVL.

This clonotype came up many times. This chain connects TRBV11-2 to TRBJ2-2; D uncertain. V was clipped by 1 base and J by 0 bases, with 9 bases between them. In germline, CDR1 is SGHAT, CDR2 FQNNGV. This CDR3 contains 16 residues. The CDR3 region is CASSLVGAANTGELFF. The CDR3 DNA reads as TGTGCCAGCAGCTTAGTGGGCGCCGCGAACACCGGGGAGCTGTTTTTT. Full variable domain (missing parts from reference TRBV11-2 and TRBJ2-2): EAGVAQSPRYKIIEKRQSVAFWCNPISGHATLYWYQQILGQGPKLLIQFQNNGVVDDSQLPKDRFSAERLKGVDSTLKIQPAKLEDSAVYLCASSLVGAANTGELFFGEGSRLTVL.

CDR3 sequence reads: CASSQAAGGGTGELFF. The DNA of the CDR3 is TGCGCCAGCAGCCAAGCAGCGGGAGGCGGAACCGGGGAGCTGTTTTTT. This sequence joins TRBV4-1 and TRBJ2-2; 9 bases agree with TRBD2. The CDR3 runs 16 residues. CDR1 and CDR2 (germline): MGHRA, YSYEKL. Losses at the gene ends were 1 base for V and 5 bases for J; bases not matched to a gene: 5.

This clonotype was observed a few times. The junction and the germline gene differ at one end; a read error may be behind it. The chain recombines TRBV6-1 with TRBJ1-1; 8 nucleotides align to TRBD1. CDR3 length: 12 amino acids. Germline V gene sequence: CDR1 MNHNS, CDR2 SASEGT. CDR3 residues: CAGDRGGTGAFF. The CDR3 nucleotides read TGTGCCGGTGACAGGGGTGGAACTGGAGCTTTCTTT.

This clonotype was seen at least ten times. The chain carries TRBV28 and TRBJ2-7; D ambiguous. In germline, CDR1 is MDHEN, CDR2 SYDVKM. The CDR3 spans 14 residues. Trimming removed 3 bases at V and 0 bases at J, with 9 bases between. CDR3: CASSFLDLSYEQYF. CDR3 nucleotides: TGTGCCAGCAGTTTTCTGGACCTCTCCTACGAGCAGTACTTC. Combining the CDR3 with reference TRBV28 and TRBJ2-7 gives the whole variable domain DVKVTQSSRYLVKRTGEKVFLECVQDMDHENMFWYRQDPGLGLRLIYFSYDVKMKEKGDIPEGYSVSREKKERFSLILESASTNQTSMYLCASSFLDLSYEQYFGPGTRLTVT.

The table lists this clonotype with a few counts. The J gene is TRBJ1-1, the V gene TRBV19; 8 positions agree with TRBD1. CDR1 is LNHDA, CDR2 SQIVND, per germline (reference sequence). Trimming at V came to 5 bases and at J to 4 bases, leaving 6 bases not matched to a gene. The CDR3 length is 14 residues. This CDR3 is CASSLQTGGTEAFF. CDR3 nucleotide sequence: TGTGCCAGTAGTCTTCAAACAGGGGGCACTGAAGCTTTCTTT.

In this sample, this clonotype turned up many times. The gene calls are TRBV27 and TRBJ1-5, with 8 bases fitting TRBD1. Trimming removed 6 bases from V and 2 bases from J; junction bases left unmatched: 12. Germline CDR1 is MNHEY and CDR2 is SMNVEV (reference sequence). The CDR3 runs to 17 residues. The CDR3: CASSHTATGAGNQPQHF. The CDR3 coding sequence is TGTGCCAGCAGCCACACCGCGACAGGGGCCGGCAATCAGCCCCAGCATTTT.

CDR3 sequence: CASNPDRGEIYEQYF. In DNA, the CDR3 is TGTGCCAGCAATCCGGACAGGGGTGAGATATACGAGCAGTACTTC. This chain joins TRBV6-1 and TRBJ2-7; 9 bases match TRBD1. The CDR3 runs to 15 residues. Per germline, CDR1 MNHNS and CDR2 SASEGT. The trim removed 7 bases at V and 4 bases at J, leaving 11 bases unmatched.

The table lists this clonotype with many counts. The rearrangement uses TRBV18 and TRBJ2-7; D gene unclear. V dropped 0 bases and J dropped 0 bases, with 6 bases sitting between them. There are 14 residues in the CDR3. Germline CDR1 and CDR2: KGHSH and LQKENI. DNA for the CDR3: TGTGCCAGCTCACCACCCGCGAGCTCCTACGAGCAGTACTTC. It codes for CASSPPASSYEQYF.

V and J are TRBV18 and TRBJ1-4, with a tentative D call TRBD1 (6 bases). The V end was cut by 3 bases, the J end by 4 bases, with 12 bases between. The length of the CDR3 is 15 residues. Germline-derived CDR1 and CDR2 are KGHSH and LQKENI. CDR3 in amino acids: CASSPLQGYNEKLFF. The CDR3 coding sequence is TGTGCCAGCTCACCTCTACAGGGCTATAATGAAAAACTGTTTTTT.

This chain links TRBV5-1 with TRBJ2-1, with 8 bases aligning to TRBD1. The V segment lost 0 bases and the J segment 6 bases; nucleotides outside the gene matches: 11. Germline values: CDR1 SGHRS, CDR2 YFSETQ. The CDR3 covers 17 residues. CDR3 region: CASSLAAGGIQGNEQFF. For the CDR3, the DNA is TGCGCCAGCAGCTTGGCGGCAGGGGGCATTCAGGGCAATGAGCAGTTCTTC.

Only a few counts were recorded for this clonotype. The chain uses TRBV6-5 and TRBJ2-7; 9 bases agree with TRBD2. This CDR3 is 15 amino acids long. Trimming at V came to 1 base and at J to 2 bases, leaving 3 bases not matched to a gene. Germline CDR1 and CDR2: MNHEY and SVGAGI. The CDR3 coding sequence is TGTGCCAGCAGTTACTTCGGCGGGAGGGCCTACGAGCAGTACTTC. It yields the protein CASSYFGGRAYEQYF.

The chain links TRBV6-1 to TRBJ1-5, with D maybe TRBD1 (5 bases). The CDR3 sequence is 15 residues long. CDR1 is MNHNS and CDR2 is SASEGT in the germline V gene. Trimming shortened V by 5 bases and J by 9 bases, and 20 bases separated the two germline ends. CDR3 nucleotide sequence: TGTGCCAGCAGTCCTATCGGGGGGGTTACTCGGCCCCAGCATTTT. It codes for CASSPIGGVTRPQHF.

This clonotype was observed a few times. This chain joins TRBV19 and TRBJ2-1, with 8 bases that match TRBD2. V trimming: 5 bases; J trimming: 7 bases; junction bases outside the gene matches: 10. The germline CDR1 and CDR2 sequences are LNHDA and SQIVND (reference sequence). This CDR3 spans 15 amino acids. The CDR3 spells CASSPPAGARNEQFF. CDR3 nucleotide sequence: TGTGCCAGTAGTCCTCCAGCGGGAGCTCGGAATGAGCAGTTCTTC. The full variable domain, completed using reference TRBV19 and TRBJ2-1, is DGGITQSPKYLFRKEGQNVTLSCEQNLNHDAMYWYRQDPGQGLRLIYYSQIVNDFQKGDIAEGYSVSREKKESFPLTVTSAQKNPTAFYLCASSPPAGARNEQFFGPGTRLTVL.

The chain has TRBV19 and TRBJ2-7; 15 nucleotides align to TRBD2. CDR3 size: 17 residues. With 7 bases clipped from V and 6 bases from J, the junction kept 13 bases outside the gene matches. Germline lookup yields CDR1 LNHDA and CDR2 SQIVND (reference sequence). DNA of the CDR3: TGTGCCAGTACCCCGCCGGGACTAGCGGGAGGCCTTCGCGAGCAGTACTTC. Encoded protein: CASTPPGLAGGLREQYF.

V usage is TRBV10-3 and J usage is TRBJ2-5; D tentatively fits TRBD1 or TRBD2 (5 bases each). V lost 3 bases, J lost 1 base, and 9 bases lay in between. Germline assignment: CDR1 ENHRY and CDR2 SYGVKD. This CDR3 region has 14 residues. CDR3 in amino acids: CAISDGAVQETQYF. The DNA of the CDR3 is TGTGCCATCAGTGACGGGGCAGTCCAAGAGACCCAGTACTTC.

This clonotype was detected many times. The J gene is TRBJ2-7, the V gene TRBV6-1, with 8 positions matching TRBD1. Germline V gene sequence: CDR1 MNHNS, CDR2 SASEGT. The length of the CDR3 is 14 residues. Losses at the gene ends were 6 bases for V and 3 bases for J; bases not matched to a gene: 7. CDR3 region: CASRETGAGYEQYF. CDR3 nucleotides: TGTGCCAGCAGAGAGACAGGGGCAGGCTACGAGCAGTACTTC.

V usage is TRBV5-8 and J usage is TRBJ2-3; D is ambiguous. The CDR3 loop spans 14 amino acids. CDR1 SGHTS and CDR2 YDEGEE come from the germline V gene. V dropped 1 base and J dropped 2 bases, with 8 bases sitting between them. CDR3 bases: TGTGCCAGCAGCTTGCCCAGCAACACAGATACGCAGTATTTT. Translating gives CASSLPSNTDTQYF. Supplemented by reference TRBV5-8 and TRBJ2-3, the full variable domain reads EAGVTQSPTHLIKTRGQQATLRCSPISGHTSVYWYQQALGLGLQFLLWYDEGEERNRGNFPPRFSGRQFPNYSSELNVNALELEDSALYLCASSLPSNTDTQYFGPGTRLTVL.

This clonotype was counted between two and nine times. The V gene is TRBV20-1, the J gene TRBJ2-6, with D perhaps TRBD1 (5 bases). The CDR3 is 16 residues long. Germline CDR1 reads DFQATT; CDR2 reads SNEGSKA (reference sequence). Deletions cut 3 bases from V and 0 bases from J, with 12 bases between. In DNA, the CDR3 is TGCAGTGCTAGTCTTGGGGCTAGCTCTGGGGCCAACGTCCTGACTTTC. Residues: CSASLGASSGANVLTF.

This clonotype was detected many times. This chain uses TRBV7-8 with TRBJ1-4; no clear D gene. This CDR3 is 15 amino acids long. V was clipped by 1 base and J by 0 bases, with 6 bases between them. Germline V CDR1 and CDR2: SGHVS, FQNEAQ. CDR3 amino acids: CASSLGQSTNEKLFF. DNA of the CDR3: TGTGCCAGCAGCTTAGGTCAATCAACTAATGAAAAACTGTTTTTT. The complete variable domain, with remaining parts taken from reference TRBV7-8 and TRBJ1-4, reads GAGVSQSPRYKVAKRGQDVALRCDPISGHVSLFWYQQALGQGPEFLTYFQNEAQLDKSGLPSDRFFAERPEGSVSTLKIQRTQQEDSAVYLCASSLGQSTNEKLFFGSGTQLSVL.